This T cell receptor beta chain came from a study of cytomegalovirus exposure and HLA in healthy donors. Study observations and caveats: Earlier results showed most TCR beta V segments being productive about 87% or about 30% of the time.

In regard to this clone: Its matching antigen is unknown.

Use of 60 Vbeta and 13 Jbeta primers characterized the PCR. Only in-frame clones appear in the TCRdb table, and some are missing; sequencing was by immunoSEQ multiplex PCR. The sample shows roughly 160,000 clones, 84% of them seen only once. Germline V CDR1 and CDR2: MNHEY, SMNVEV (reference sequence). The CDR3 length is 14 residues. V gave up 3 bases and J gave up 4 bases, with 13 bases separating them. What was sequenced was PBMCs. This chain links TRBV27 with TRBJ2-7, with D perhaps TRBD1 (6 bases). The sequence derives from a boy between 2 and 10 years old in good health and CMV-seronegative. CDR3 DNA sequence: TGTGCCAGCAGTTTTCAAGGGGGTCAGTACGAGCAGTACTTC. It yields the protein CASSFQGGQYEQYF.